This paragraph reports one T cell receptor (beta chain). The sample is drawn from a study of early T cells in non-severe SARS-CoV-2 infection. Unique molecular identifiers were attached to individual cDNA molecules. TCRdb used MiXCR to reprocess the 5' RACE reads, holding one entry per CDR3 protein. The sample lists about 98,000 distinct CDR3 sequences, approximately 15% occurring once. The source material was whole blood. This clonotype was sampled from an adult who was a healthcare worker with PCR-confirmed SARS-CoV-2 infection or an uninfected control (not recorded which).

The CDR3 spells CASSSPGEGYEQFF. CDR3 nucleotide sequence: TGCGCCAGCAGCTCCCCGGGAGAGGGTTATGAGCAGTTCTTC. This chain uses TRBV5-1 with TRBJ2-1; TRBD2 might be the D (6 bases). Germline V CDR1 and CDR2: SGHRS, YFSETQ. This CDR3 comprises 14 residues. V was pared by 3 bases and J by 8 bases, with 15 bases between.